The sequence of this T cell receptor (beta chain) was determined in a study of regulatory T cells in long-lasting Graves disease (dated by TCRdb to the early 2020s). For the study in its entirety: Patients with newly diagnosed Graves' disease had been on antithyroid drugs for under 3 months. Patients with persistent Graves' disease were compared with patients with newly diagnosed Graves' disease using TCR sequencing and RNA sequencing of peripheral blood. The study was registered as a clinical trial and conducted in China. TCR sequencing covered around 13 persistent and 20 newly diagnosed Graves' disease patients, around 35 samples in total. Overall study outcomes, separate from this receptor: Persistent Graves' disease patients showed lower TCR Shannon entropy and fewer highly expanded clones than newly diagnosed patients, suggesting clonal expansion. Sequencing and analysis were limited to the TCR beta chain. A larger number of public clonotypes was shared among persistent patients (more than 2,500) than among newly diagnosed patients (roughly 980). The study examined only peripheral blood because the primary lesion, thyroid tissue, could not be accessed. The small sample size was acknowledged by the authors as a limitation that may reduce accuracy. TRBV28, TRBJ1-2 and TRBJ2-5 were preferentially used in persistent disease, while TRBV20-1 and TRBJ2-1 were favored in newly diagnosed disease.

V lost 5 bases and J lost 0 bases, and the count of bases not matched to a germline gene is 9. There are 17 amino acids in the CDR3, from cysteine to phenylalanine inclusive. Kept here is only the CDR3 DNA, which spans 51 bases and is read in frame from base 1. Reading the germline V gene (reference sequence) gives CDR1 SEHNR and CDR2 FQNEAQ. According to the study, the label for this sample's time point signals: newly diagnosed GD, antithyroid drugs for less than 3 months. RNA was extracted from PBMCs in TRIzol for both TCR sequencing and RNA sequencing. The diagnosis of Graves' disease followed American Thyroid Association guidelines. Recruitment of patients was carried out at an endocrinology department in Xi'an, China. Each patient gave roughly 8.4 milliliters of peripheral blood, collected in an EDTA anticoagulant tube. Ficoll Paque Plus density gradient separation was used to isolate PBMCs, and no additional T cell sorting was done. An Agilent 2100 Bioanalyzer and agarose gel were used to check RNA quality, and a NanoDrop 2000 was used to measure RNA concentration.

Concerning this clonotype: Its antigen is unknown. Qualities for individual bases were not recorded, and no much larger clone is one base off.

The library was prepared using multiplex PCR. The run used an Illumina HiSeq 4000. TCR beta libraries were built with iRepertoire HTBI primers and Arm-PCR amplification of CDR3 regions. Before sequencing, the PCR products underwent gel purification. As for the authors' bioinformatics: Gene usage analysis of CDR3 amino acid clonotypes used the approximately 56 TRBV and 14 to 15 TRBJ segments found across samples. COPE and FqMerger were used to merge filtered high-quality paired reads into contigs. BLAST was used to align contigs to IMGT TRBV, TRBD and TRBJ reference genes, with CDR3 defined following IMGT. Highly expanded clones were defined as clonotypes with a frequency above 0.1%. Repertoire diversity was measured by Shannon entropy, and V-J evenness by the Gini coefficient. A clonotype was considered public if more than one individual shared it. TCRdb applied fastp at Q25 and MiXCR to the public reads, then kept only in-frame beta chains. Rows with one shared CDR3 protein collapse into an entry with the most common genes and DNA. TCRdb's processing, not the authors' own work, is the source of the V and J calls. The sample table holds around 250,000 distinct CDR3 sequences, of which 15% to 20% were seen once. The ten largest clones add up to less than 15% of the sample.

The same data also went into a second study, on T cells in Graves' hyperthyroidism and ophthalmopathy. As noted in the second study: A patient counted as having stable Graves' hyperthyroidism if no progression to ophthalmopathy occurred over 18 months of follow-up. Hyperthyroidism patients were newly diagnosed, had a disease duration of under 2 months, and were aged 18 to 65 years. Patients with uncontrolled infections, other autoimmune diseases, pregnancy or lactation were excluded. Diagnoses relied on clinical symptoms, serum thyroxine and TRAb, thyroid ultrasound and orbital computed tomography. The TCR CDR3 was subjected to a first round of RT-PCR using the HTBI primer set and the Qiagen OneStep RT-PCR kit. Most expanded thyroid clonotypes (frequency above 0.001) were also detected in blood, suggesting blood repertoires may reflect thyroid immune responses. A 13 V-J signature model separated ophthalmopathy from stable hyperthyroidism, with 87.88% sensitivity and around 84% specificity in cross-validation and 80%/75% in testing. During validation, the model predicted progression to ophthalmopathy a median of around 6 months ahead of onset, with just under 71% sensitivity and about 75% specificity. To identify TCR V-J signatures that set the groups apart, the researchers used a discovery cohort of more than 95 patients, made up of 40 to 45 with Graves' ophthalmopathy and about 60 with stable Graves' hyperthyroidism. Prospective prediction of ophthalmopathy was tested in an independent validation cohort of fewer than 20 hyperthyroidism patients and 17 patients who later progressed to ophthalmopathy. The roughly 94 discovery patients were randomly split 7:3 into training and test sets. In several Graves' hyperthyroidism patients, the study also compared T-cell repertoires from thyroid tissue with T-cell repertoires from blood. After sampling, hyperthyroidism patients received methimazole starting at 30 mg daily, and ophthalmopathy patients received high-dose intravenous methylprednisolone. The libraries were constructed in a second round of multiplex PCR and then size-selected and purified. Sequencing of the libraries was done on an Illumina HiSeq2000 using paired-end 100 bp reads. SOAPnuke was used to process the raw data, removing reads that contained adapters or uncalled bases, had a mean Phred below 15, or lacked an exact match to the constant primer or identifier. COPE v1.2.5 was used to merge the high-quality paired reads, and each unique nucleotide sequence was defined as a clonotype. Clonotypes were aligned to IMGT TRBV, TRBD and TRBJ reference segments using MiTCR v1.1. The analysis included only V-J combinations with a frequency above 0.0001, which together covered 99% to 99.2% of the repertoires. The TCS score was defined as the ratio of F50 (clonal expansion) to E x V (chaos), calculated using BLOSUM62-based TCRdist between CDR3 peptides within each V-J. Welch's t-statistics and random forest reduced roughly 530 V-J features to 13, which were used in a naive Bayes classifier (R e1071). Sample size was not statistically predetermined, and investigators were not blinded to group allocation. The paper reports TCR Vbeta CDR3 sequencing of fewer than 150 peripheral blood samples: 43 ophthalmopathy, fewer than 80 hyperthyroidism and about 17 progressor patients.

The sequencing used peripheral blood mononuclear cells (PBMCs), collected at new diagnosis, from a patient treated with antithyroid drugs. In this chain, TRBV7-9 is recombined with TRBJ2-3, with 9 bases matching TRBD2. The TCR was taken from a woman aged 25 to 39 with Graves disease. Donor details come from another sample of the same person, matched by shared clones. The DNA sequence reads TGTGCCAGCAGCGTGGCCTCAGGGACTAGCAGCACAGATACGCAGTATTTT. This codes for CASSVASGTSSTDTQYF.